The T cell receptor (beta chain) described here comes from a study of early T cells in non-severe SARS-CoV-2 infection. Trimming left V 5 bases short and J 0 bases short, with 11 bases between. Germline assignment: CDR1 SGHAT and CDR2 FQNNGV. This CDR3 has 15 amino acids. This clonotype was seen repeatedly, ten times or more. A single record per CDR3 protein comes from TCRdb applying MiXCR to the 5' RACE reads. The sample lists roughly 28,000 distinct CDR3 sequences; around 5% were seen once. This sequence joins TRBV11-2 and TRBJ1-3; D not resolved. The sequence was collected from an adult who was a healthcare worker with PCR-confirmed SARS-CoV-2 infection or an uninfected control (not recorded which). Sequencing used whole blood. The CDR3: CASSIYTPSGNTIYF. As DNA, the CDR3 is TGTGCCAGCAGCATCTACACCCCCTCTGGAAACACCATATATTTT.